A single sample gave rise to the 2 T cell receptor beta chains below, sequenced in a study of identical twins. One entry per CDR3 protein results from TCRdb running MiXCR on the 5' RACE reads. The table records 200,000 to 250,000 distinct CDR3 sequences, around 6.5% of them present only once. These data are also associated with another study on T cells expressing NK-cell markers.

Sequenced input: CD8+ T cells sorted from blood. The receptors derive from a woman aged 18-30 years in good health.

This clonotype was seen a handful of times. This chain links TRBV7-9 with TRBJ2-5; 7 nucleotides line up with TRBD1. The CDR3 is made up of 14 amino acids. Trimming took 4 bases from V and 5 from J; bases not matched to a gene: 7. The germline V gene encodes CDR1 SEHNR and CDR2 FQNEAQ (reference sequence). The DNA of the CDR3 is TGTGCCAGCAGCTCCCCGGACAGGCCGGAGACCCAGTACTTC. As protein: CASSSPDRPETQYF.

The table lists this clonotype with a few counts. The chain is built from TRBV13 and TRBJ1-1; no clear D gene. V lost 5 bases to trimming and J lost 7 bases, with 14 bases between them. Germline V gene lookup returns CDR1 PRHDT and CDR2 FYEKMQ (reference sequence). The CDR3 length is 13 residues. The CDR3 here is CASSLGSGDEAFF. The CDR3 coding sequence is TGTGCCAGCAGCCTGGGGTCGGGTGATGAAGCTTTCTTT.